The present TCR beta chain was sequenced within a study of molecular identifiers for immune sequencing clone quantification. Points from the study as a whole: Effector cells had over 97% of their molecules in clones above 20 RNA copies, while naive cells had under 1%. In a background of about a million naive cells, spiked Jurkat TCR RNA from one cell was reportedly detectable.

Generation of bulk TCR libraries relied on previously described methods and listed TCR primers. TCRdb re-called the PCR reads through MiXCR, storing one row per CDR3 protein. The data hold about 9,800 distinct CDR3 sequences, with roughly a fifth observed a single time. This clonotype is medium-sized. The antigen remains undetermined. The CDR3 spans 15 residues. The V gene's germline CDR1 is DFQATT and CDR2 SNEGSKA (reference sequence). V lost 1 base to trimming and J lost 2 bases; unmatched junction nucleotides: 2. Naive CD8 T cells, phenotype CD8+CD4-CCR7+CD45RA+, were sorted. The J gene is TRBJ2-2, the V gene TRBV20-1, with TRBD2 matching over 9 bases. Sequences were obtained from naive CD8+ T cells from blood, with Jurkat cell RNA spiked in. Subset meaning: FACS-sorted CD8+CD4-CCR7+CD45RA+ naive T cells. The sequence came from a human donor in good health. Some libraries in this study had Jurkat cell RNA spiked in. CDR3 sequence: CSARGLAENTGELFF. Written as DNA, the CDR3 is TGCAGTGCTAGAGGACTAGCGGAAAACACCGGGGAGCTGTTTTTT.